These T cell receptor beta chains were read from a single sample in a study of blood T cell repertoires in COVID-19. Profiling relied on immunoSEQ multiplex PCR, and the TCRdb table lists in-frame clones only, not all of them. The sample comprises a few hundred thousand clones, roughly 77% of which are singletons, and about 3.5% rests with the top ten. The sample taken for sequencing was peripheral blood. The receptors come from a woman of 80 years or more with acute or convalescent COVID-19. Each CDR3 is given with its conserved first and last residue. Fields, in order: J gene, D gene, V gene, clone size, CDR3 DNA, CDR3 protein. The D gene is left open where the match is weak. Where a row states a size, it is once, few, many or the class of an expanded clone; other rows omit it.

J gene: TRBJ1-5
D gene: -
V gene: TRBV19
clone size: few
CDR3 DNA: TGTGCCAGTAGGCAGGGAGGAAATCAGCCCCAGCATTTT
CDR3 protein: CASRQGGNQPQHF

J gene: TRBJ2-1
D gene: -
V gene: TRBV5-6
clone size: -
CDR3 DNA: TGTGCCAGCAGCCCCGGGGAGGCGGGACTCTACAATGAGCAGTTCTTC
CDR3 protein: CASSPGEAGLYNEQFF

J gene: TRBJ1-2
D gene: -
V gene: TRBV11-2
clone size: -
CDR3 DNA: TGTGCCAGCAGCCAACAACAGGGCCGCTATGGCTACACCTTC
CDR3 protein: CASSQQQGRYGYTF

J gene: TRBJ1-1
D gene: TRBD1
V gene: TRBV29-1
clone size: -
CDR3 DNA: TGCAGCGTTGTTAAGGACAGGGGGGCCACTGAAGCTTTCTTT
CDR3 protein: CSVVKDRGATEAFF

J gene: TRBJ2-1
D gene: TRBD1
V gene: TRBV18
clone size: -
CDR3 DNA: TGTGCCAGCTCACGACAGGGTGTGCAGTTCTTC
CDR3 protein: CASSRQGVQFF

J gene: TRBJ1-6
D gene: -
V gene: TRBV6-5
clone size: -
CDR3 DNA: TGTGCCAGCAGTTATAGAGCAATCAGGTCACCCCTCCACTTT
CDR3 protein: CASSYRAIRSPLHF

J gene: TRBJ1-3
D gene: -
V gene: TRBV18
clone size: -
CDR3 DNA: TGTGCCAGCTCGCCCTGGCGGGGCGCAGGAAACACCATATATTTT
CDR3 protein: CASSPWRGAGNTIYF

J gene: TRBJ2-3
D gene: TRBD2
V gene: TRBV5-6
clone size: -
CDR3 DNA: TGTGCCAGCAGCCGACTAGCGGGGGGAAACACAGATACGCAGTATTTT
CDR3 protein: CASSRLAGGNTDTQYF

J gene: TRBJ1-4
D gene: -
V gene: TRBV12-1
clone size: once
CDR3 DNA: TGTGCCAGCAGCACGCACAGGGAGGGGAATGAAAAACTGTTTTTT
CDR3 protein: CASSTHREGNEKLFF

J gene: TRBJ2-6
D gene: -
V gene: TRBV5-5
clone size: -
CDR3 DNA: TGTGCCACCCAGGGTTTACCCGGGGCCAACGTCCTGACTTTC
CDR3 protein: CATQGLPGANVLTF

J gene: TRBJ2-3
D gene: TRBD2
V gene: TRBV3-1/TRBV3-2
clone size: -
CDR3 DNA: TGTGCCAGCAGGCCTAGCGGGAGTCGCCCAGATACGCAGTATTTT
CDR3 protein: CASRPSGSRPDTQYF

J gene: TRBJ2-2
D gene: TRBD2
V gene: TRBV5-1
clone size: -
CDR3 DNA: TGCGCCAGCACGCGAGCGGGAGACCCCACCGGGGAGCTGTTTTTT
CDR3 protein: CASTRAGDPTGELFF

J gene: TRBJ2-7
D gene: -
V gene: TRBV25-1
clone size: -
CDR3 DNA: TGTGCCAGCAAACCTACGGGGGACAGCTCCTACGAGCAGTACTTC
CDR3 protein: CASKPTGDSSYEQYF

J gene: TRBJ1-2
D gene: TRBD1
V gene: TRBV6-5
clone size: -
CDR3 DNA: TGTGCCAGCCGGCAGGGGGCCTGGGGCTACACCTTC
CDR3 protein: CASRQGAWGYTF

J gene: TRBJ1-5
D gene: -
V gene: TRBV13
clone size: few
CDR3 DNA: TGTGCCAGCAGCCGAAACAGGGAGCGACAGCCCCAGCATTTT
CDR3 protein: CASSRNRERQPQHF

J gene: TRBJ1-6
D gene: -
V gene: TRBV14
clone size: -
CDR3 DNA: TGTGCCAGCAGCCCGATTGGGGCAGGCAAGGGCCCACCCCTCCACTTT
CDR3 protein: CASSPIGAGKGPPLHF

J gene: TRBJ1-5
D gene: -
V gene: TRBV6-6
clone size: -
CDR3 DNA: TGTGCCAGCAGTTCTACAGGCGGTCAGCCCCAGCATTTT
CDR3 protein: CASSSTGGQPQHF

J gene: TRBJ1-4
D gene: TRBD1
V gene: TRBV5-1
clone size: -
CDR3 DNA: TGCGCCAGCAGTCGCGGGGGACAGGGAAATGAAAAACTGTTTTTT
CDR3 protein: CASSRGGQGNEKLFF

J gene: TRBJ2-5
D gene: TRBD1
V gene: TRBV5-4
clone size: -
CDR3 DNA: TGTGCCAGCAGCAAAAAACAGGGGGCAGGGGAGACCCAGTACTTC
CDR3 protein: CASSKKQGAGETQYF

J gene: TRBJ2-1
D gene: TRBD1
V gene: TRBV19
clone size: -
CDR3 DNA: TGTGCCAGTAGCAAGGGACAGGGGACTTGGAATGAGCAGTTCTTC
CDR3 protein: CASSKGQGTWNEQFF

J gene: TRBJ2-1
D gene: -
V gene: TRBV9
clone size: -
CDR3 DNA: TGTGCCAGCAGCGTAGGATTAGCATCGAACAATGAGCAGTTCTTC
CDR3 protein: CASSVGLASNNEQFF

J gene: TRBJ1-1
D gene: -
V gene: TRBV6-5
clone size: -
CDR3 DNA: TGTGCCACACGGGGGGTACGAAGGACGACTGAAGCTTTCTTT
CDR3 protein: CATRGVRRTTEAFF

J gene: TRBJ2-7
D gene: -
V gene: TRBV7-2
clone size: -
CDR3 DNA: TGTGCCAGCAGCCTCCGCCAGGGTGAGAGGGAGCAGTACTTC
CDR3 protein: CASSLRQGEREQYF

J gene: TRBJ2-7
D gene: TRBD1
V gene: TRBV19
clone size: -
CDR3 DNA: TGTGCCAGTAACGATGGGGGACAGGGGGTCGAGCAGTACTTC
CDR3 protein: CASNDGGQGVEQYF

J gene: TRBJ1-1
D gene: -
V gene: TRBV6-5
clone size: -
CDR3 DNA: TGTGCCAGCAGCCCCGGGAACACTGAAGCTTTCTTT
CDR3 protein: CASSPGNTEAFF

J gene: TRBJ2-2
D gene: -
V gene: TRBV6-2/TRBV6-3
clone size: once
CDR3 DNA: TGTGCCAGCAGTTACGCAGTGACCGGGGAGCTGTTTTTT
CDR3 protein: CASSYAVTGELFF

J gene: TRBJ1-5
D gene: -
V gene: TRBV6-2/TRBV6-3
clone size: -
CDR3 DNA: TGTGCCAGCAGTTACCCGACAGGATATCAGCCCCAGCATTTT
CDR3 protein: CASSYPTGYQPQHF

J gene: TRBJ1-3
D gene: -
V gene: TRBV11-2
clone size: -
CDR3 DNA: TGTGCCAGCAGCGCGTTCAGGGGCTCTGGAAACACCATATATTTT
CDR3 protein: CASSAFRGSGNTIYF

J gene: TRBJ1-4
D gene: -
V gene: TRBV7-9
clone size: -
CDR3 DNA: TGTGCCAGCAGCCCGGAGACAGGATGGAATGAAAAACTGTTTTTT
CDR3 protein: CASSPETGWNEKLFF

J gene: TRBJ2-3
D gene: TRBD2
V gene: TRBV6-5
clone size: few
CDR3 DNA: TGTGCCAGCAGCTACTCCGGGACTAGTAAGAATACGCAGTATTTT
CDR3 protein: CASSYSGTSKNTQYF

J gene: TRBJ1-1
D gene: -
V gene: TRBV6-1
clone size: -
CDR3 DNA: TGTGCCAGCAGTGAAAATCCTAATATGGGGGGGGTAGGAGCTTTCTTT
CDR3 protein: CASSENPNMGGVGAFF

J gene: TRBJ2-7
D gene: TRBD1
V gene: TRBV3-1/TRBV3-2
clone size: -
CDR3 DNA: TGTGCCAGCAGCCAAGGACCGGACAGGGGGCTCTACGAGCAGTACTTC
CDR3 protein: CASSQGPDRGLYEQYF

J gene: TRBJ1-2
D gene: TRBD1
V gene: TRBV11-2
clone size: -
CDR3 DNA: TGTGCCAGCAGCCGGACTACTACAGGGGGTCAATATGGCTACACCTTC
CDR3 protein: CASSRTTTGGQYGYTF

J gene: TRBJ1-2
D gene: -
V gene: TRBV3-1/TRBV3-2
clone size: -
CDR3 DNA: TGTGCCAGCAGCCCTGGACTTAACTATGGCTACACCTTC
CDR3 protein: CASSPGLNYGYTF

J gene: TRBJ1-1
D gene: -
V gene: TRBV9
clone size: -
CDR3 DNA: TGTGCCAGCAGCGTAGGAGCAGCGAATCGGGTGGCAACTGAAGCTTTCTTT
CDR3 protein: CASSVGAANRVATEAFF

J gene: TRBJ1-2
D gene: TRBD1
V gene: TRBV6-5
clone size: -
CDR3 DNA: TGTGCCAGCACCGCGGACAGGGCAATTGAGGGCTACACCTTC
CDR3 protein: CASTADRAIEGYTF

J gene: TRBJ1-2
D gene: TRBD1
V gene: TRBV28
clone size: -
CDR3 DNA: TGTGCCAGCAGTTTGTTTGGGACAGGGGGGACAGGTGGCTACACCTTC
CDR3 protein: CASSLFGTGGTGGYTF

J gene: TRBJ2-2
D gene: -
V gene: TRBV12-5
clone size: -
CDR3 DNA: TGTGCTAGTGCCTCCGGACTCCCTCCCGGGGAGCTGTTTTTT
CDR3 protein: CASASGLPPGELFF

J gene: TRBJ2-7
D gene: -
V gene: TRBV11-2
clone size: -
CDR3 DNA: TGTGCCAGCAGCTTAGCAGGATCGGACGAGCAGTACTTC
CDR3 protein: CASSLAGSDEQYF

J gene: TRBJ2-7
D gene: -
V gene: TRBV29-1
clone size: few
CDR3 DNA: TGCAGCGTTGAGTGGCTCGCCGAGCAGTACTTC
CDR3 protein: CSVEWLAEQYF

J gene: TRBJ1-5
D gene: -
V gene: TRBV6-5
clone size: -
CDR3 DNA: TGTGCCAGCAGTTACGGGGGAGGTCAGCCCCAGCATTTT
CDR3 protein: CASSYGGGQPQHF

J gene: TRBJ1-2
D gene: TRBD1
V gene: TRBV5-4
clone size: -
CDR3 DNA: TGTGCCAGCAGCCCGGAGGGGACAGGGGGCGACTATGGCTACACCTTC
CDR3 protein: CASSPEGTGGDYGYTF

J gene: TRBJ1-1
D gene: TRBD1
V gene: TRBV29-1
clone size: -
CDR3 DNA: TGCAGCGTTAACGAAGGGGGCGCTGCAAAAGCTTTCTTT
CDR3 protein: CSVNEGGAAKAFF

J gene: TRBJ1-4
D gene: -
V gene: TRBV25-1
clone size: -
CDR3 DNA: TGTGCCAGCAGTGCGCCCCTCGGTCCAACTAATGAAAAACTGTTTTTT
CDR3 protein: CASSAPLGPTNEKLFF

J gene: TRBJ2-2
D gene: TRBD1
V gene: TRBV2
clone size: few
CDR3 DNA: TGTGCCAGCAGGGGGACAGCAACGAACACCGGGGAGCTGTTTTTT
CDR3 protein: CASRGTATNTGELFF

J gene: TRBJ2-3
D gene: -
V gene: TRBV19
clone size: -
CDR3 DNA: TGTGCCAGTAGTATGGGTGGACTCGCGGATACGCAGTATTTT
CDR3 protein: CASSMGGLADTQYF

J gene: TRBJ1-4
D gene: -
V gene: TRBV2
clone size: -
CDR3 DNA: TGTGCCAGCTCACAGAATGAAAAACTGTTTTTT
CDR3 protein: CASSQNEKLFF

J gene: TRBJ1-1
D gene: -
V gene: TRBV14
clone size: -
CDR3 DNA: TGTGCCAGCAGCCCGATCGAGGGCCGCATGTTCACTGAAGCTTTCTTT
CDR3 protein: CASSPIEGRMFTEAFF

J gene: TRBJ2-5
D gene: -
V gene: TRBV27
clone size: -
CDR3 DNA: TGTGCCAGCAGTTCCAGAGGGGGGACCCAGTACTTC
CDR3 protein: CASSSRGGTQYF

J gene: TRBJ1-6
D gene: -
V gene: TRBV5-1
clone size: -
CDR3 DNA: TGCGCCAGCCGGGCTGGGGGGTCTTATAATTCACCCCTCCACTTT
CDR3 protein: CASRAGGSYNSPLHF

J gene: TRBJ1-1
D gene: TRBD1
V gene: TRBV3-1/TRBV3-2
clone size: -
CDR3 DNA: TGTGCCAGCAGCCAGGGGGGACAGGGGGTTGCCGAAGCTTTCTTT
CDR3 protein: CASSQGGQGVAEAFF

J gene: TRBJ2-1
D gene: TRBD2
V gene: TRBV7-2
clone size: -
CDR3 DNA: TGTGCCAGCAGCTTAGAGGTCTCGGGGGGAAGGGAGCAGTTCTTC
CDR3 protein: CASSLEVSGGREQFF